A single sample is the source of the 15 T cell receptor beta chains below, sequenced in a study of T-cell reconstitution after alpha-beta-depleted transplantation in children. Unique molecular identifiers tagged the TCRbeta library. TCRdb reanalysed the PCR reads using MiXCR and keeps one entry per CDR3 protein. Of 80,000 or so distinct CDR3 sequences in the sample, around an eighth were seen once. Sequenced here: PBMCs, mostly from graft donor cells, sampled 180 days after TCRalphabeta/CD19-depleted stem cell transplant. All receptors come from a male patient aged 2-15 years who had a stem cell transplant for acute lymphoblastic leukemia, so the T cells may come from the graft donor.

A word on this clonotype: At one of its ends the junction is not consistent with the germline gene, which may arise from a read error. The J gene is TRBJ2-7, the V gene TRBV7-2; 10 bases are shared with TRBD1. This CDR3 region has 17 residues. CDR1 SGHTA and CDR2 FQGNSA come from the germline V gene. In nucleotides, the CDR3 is TGTGCCAGCAGGTTAGGACAGGGGGTACTCCCCAGATACGAGCAGTACTTC. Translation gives CASRLGQGVLPRYEQYF. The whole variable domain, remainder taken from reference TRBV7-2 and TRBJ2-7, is GAGVSQSPSNKVTEKGKDVELRCDPISGHTALYWYRQSLGQGLEFLIYFQGNSAPDKSGLPSDRFSAERTGGSVSTLTIQRTQQEDSAVYLCASRLGQGVLPRYEQYFGPGTRLTVT.

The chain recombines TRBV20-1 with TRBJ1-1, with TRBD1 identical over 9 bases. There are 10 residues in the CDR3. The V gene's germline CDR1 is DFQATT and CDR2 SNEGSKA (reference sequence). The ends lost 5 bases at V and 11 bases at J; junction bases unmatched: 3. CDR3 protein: CSAQDRGAFF. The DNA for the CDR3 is TGCAGTGCTCAAGACAGGGGGGCTTTCTTT.

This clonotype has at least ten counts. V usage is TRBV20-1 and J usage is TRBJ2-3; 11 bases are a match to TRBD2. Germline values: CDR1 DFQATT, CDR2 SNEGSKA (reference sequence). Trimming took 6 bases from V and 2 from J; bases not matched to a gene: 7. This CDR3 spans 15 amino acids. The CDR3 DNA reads TGCAGTGCCGGGACTAGCGGAGATTACACAGATACGCAGTATTTT. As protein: CSAGTSGDYTDTQYF.

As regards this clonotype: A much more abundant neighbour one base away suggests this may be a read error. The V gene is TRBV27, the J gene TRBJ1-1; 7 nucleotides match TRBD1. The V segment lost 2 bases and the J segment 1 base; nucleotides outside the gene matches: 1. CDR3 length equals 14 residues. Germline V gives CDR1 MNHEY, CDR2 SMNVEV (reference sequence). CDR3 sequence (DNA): TGTGCCAGCAGTTTAGACAGGGCGAACACTGAAGCTTTCTTT. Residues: CASSLDRANTEAFF.

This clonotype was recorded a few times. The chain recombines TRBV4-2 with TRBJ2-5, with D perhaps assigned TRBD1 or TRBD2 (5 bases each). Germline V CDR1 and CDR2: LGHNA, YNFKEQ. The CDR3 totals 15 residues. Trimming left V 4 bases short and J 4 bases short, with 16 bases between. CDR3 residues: CASSPRDPLGETQYF. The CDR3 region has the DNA TGTGCCAGCAGCCCCCGGGACCCCCTTGGAGAGACCCAGTACTTC.

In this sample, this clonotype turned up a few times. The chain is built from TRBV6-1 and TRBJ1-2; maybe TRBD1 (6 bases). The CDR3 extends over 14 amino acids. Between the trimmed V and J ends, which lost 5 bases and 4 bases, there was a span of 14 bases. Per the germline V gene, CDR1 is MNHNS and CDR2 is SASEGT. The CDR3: CASSRGGLSYGYTF. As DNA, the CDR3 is TGTGCCAGCAGTCGCGGGGGGCTGAGCTATGGCTACACCTTC.

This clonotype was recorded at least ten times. The CDR3 spells CASSLPDRGGYTF. The CDR3 DNA follows: TGTGCCAGCAGCCTCCCAGACAGAGGTGGCTACACCTTC. The rearrangement joins TRBV12-3 or TRBV12-4 to TRBJ1-2; possibly TRBD1 for D (5 bases). The CDR3 consists of 13 residues. V shed 6 bases and J shed 7 bases, with 15 bases lying between them.

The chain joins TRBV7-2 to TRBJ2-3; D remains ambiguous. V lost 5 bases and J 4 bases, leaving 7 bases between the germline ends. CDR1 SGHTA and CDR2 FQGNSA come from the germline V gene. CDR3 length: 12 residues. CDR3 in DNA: TGTGCCAGCAGCCTTAGAGCAGATACGCAGTATTTT. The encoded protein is CASSLRADTQYF.

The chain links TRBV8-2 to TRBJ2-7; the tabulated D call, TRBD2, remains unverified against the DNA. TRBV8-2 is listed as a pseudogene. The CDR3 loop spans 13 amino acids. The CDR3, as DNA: TGTGCCATGGGCCCTGGACAGCCCTACGAGCAGTACTTC. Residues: CAMGPGQPYEQYF.

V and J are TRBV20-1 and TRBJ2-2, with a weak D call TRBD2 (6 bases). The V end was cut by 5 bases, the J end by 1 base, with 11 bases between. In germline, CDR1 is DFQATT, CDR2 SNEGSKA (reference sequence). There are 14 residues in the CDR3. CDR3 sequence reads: CSAYGGVNTGELFF. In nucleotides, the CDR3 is TGCAGTGCTTACGGCGGGGTGAACACCGGGGAGCTGTTTTTT.

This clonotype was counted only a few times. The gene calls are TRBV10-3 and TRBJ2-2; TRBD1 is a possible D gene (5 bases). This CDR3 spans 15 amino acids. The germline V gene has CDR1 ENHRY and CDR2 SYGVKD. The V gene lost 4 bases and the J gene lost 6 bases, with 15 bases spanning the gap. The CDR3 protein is CAISVQAGRAGELFF. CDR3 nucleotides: TGTGCCATCAGTGTCCAGGCAGGGCGAGCCGGGGAGCTGTTTTTT.

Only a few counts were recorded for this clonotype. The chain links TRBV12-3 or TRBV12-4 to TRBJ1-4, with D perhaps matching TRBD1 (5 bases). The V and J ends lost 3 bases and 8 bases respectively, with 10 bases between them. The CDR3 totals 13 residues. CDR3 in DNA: TGTGCCAGCAGTTTCCAGGGAATCGAAAAACTGTTTTTT. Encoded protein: CASSFQGIEKLFF.

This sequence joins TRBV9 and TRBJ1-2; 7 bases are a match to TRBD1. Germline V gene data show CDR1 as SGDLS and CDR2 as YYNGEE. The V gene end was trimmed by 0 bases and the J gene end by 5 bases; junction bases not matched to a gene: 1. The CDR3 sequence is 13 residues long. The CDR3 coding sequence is TGTGCCAGCAGCGTAGGGGACAGTTATGGCTACACCTTC. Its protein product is CASSVGDSYGYTF.

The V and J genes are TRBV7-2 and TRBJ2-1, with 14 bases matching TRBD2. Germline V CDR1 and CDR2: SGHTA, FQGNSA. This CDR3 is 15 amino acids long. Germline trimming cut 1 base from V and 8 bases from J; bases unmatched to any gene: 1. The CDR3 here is CASSLVGLAGDEQFF. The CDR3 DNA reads TGTGCCAGCAGCTTAGTGGGACTAGCGGGAGATGAGCAGTTCTTC. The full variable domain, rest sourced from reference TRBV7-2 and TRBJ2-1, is GAGVSQSPSNKVTEKGKDVELRCDPISGHTALYWYRQSLGQGLEFLIYFQGNSAPDKSGLPSDRFSAERTGGSVSTLTIQRTQQEDSAVYLCASSLVGLAGDEQFFGPGTRLTVL.

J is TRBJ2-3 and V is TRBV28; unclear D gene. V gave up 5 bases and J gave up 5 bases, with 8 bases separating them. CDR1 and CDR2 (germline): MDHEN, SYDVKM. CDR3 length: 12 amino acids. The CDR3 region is CASSRAKDTQYF. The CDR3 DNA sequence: TGTGCCAGCAGTCGGGCGAAAGATACGCAGTATTTT. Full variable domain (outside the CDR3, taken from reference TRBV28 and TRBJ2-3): DVKVTQSSRYLVKRTGEKVFLECVQDMDHENMFWYRQDPGLGLRLIYFSYDVKMKEKGDIPEGYSVSREKKERFSLILESASTNQTSMYLCASSRAKDTQYFGPGTRLTVL.